The next 20 T cell receptor beta chains were all read from a single sample in a study of long-term antiretroviral therapy in people with HIV (dated by TCRdb to between 2021 and 2024). The immunoSEQ hsTCRB v3.0 assay was used at survey level resolution for TRB variable region sequencing. TCRdb provides this immuneACCESS table in a form limited to in-frame rearrangements. Some clones are lacking; in checked studies, under half of them reflect an unresolved V gene, and why the rest are absent is not known. This sample is represented by 25,000 to 35,000 clones; 85% to 95% of them were singletons. The ten largest clones capture 5.5% to 7% of the sample. Material: unsorted PBMCs, obtained around 6.3 years after starting antiretroviral therapy. The receptors were gathered from a middle-aged woman with HIV.

The genes are TRBV6-5 and TRBJ1-5, with D unclear. V lost 1 base to trimming and J lost 3 bases, with 7 bases between them. The CDR3 runs to 14 residues. Germline assignment: CDR1 MNHEY and CDR2 SVGAGI. CDR3 residues: CASSYFGVNQPQHF. CDR3 coding DNA: TGTGCCAGCAGTTACTTTGGGGTCAATCAGCCCCAGCATTTT.

The rearrangement links TRBV4-1 to TRBJ2-5, with TRBD2 identical over 12 bases. This CDR3 is 15 amino acids long. V gave up 1 base and J gave up 5 bases; unmatched junction bases: 2. Germline-derived CDR1 and CDR2 are MGHRA and YSYEKL. DNA for the CDR3: TGCGCCAGCAGCCAAGGGACTAGCGGGGCGGAGACCCAGTACTTC. This translates into CASSQGTSGAETQYF.

This clone was found a few times. This chain uses TRBV4-2 with TRBJ2-7; D is uncertain. Trimming cost V 0 bases and J 1 base, with 7 bases left between them. CDR3 length equals 14 residues. In germline, CDR1 is LGHNA, CDR2 YNFKEQ. This chain's CDR3 is CASSQDLGSYEQYF. The CDR3 DNA reads as TGTGCCAGCAGCCAAGATCTGGGTTCCTACGAGCAGTACTTC.

J is TRBJ1-1 and V is TRBV5-1; D uncertain. Between the trimmed V and J ends, which lost 0 bases and 1 base, there was a span of 7 bases. The germline CDR1 and CDR2 sequences are SGHRS and YFSETQ. CDR3 size: 14 residues. CDR3: CASSLVDPNTEAFF. The CDR3 nucleotides read TGCGCCAGCAGCTTGGTCGACCCGAACACTGAAGCTTTCTTT.

This clone was detected once. The chain combines TRBV5-4 with TRBJ1-3; a weak D match, TRBD1 (5 bases). The germline V and J ends were trimmed by 0 bases and 4 bases, with 11 bases remaining between them. Germline V CDR1 and CDR2: SGHNT, YYREEE (reference sequence). The CDR3 totals 15 residues. This CDR3 is CASSLGSSGGNTIYF. In nucleotides, the CDR3 is TGTGCCAGCAGCTTGGGTTCGTCAGGGGGAAACACCATATATTTT.

This sequence joins TRBV2 and TRBJ1-6; perhaps TRBD1 as D (5 bases). The CDR3 length is 15 residues. The germline gives CDR1 SNHLY, CDR2 FYNNEI. Trimming removed 2 bases at V and 4 bases at J, with 9 bases between. The CDR3 region is CASSEQQGYNSPLHF. CDR3 in DNA: TGTGCCAGCAGTGAACAGCAGGGATATAATTCACCCCTCCACTTT.

This chain links TRBV29-1 with TRBJ2-3, with no clear D. Trimming cost V 8 bases and J 2 bases, with 8 bases left between them. Germline V CDR1 and CDR2: SQVTM, ANQGSEA. This CDR3 comprises 11 residues. The CDR3 DNA follows: TGCAGCCTCGCCCACACAGATACGCAGTATTTT. Its translation is CSLAHTDTQYF.

This clone was recorded only once. The chain couples TRBV29-1 to TRBJ2-1, with 10 bases identical to TRBD2. Germline CDR1 reads SQVTM; CDR2 reads ANQGSEA. The CDR3 covers 15 residues. J gave up 6 bases and V 3 bases, and 8 bases lay outside the gene matches. The CDR3 bases are TGCAGCGTTGACTACCGGACTAGCGGAAGCAATGAGCAGTTCTTC. It translates to CSVDYRTSGSNEQFF.

As regards this clone: Other DNA sequences in the same sample also yield this CDR3. J is TRBJ2-5 and V is TRBV5-6; 11 nucleotides align to TRBD2. Germline V gene sequence: CDR1 SGHDT, CDR2 YYEEEE. V trimming: 2 bases; J trimming: 3 bases; junction bases outside the gene matches: 9. The CDR3 is 17 amino acids. The DNA for the CDR3 is TGTGCCAGCAGCTTCGGGGCTAGCGGGGGGCCCGAAGAGACCCAGTACTTC. It codes for CASSFGASGGPEETQYF.

The rearrangement joins TRBV7-2 to TRBJ2-2; D is uncertain. This CDR3 has 15 residues. The germline V gene encodes CDR1 SGHTA and CDR2 FQGNSA. Trimming shortened V by 4 bases and J by 5 bases, and 14 bases separated the two germline ends. The CDR3 region is CASSSPFPPTGELFF. The DNA of the CDR3 is TGTGCCAGCAGCTCCCCCTTCCCCCCAACCGGGGAGCTGTTTTTT.

This clone was seen just once. The CDR3 reads CASSLTGATYEQYF. In nucleotides, the CDR3 is TGTGCCAGCAGCTTGACAGGGGCCACTTACGAGCAGTACTTC. The genes are TRBV5-5 and TRBJ2-7; 7 positions match TRBD1. J gave up 4 bases and V 1 base, and 5 bases lay outside the gene matches. Germline values: CDR1 SGHKS, CDR2 YYEKEE (reference sequence). This CDR3 has 14 residues. The full variable domain, with the rest looked up from reference TRBV5-5 and TRBJ2-7, is DAGVTQSPTHLIKTRGQQVTLRCSPISGHKSVSWYQQVLGQGPQFIFQYYEKEERGRGNFPDRFSARQFPNYSSELNVNALLLGDSALYLCASSLTGATYEQYFGPGTRLTVT.

The chain uses TRBV6-5 and TRBJ1-3, with 9 bases lining up with TRBD1. Losses at the gene ends were 2 bases for V and 0 bases for J; bases not matched to a gene: 2. Looked up from germline, CDR1 is MNHEY and CDR2 is SVGAGI. The CDR3 is made up of 16 amino acids. The CDR3 loop is CASSYRTGVSGNTIYF. The CDR3 nucleotides are TGTGCCAGCAGTTACCGGACAGGGGTCTCTGGAAACACCATATATTTT.

This clone was observed once. CDR3 loop: CASSVTSEIRETQYF. DNA of the CDR3: TGTGCCAGCAGCGTAACTAGCGAAATTCGAGAGACCCAGTACTTC. This chain uses TRBV9 with TRBJ2-5, with 7 bases lining up with TRBD2. The CDR3 contains 15 residues. V gave up 1 base and J gave up 4 bases; unmatched junction bases: 7. CDR1 is SGDLS, CDR2 YYNGEE, per germline.

This rearrangement joins TRBV7-6 to TRBJ1-3, with D tentatively TRBD1 (6 bases). The V gene lost 5 bases and the J gene lost 2 bases, with 16 bases spanning the gap. The CDR3 length is 16 residues. Germline values: CDR1 SGHVS, CDR2 FNYEAQ. CDR3 region: CASSLRPGATGNTIYF. CDR3 coding DNA: TGTGCCAGCAGCCTCCGCCCAGGGGCAACTGGAAACACCATATATTTT.

The chain has TRBV9 and TRBJ2-2; 7 nucleotides align to TRBD2. CDR3 length: 18 residues. V trimming: 4 bases; J trimming: 4 bases; junction bases outside the gene matches: 16. CDR1 and CDR2 from the germline V gene are SGDLS and YYNGEE. The CDR3 reads CASSSPGPGGRSTGELFF. In nucleotides, the CDR3 is TGTGCCAGCAGCTCCCCTGGACCGGGGGGTCGGTCCACCGGGGAGCTGTTTTTT.

The chain joins TRBV29-1 to TRBJ2-1; TRBD2 agrees at 15 bases. This CDR3 region has 19 residues. Germline V gene sequence: CDR1 SQVTM, CDR2 ANQGSEA. The V and J ends lost 4 bases and 1 base, in that order; junction bases with no gene match: 11. CDR3 in amino acids: CSVAGLAGGLSRSYNEQFF. The CDR3 nucleotides read TGCAGCGTTGCCGGACTAGCGGGGGGGCTCTCAAGGTCCTACAATGAGCAGTTCTTC.

The rearrangement links TRBV10-3 to TRBJ1-3; 7 nucleotides match TRBD1. The CDR3 extends over 14 amino acids. The germline gives CDR1 ENHRY, CDR2 SYGVKD. J gave up 3 bases and V 7 bases, and 6 bases lay outside the gene matches. CDR3 DNA sequence: TGTGCCATCAATGCCCGGGACAGTGGAAACACCATATATTTT. Translation gives CAINARDSGNTIYF.

The rearrangement joins TRBV27 to TRBJ1-5; D is ambiguous. V lost 2 bases and J lost 5, with 13 bases in between. CDR1 and CDR2 (germline): MNHEY, SMNVEV (reference sequence). The CDR3 is 15 amino acids. For the CDR3, the DNA is TGTGCCAGCAGTTTAGGTAGCGGGAGGGATCAGCCCCAGCATTTT. Protein sequence: CASSLGSGRDQPQHF.

This chain uses TRBV2 with TRBJ1-1, with 7 bases fitting TRBD1. V lost 4 bases to trimming and J lost 0 bases; unmatched junction nucleotides: 5. The CDR3 loop spans 15 amino acids. The germline V gene encodes CDR1 SNHLY and CDR2 FYNNEI. CDR3 nucleotide sequence: TGTGCCAGCAGTGTACAGGGGTGGATGAACACTGAAGCTTTCTTT. Amino acid sequence: CASSVQGWMNTEAFF. The full variable domain, completed using reference TRBV2 and TRBJ1-1, is EPEVTQTPSHQVTQMGQEVILRCVPISNHLYFYWYRQILGQKVEFLVSFYNNEISEKSEIFDDQFSVERPDGSNFTLKIRSTKLEDSAMYFCASSVQGWMNTEAFFGQGTRLTVV.

This clone was picked up one time. The genes are TRBV5-4 and TRBJ1-2, with 9 bases fitting TRBD1. Germline assignment: CDR1 SGHNT and CDR2 YYREEE (reference sequence). Germline trimming cut 3 bases from V and 6 bases from J; bases unmatched to any gene: 9. The CDR3 consists of 15 residues. The CDR3 nucleotides are TGTGCCAGCAGCTCTCAACAGGGGGCGCCCCATGGCTACACCTTC. Encoded protein: CASSSQQGAPHGYTF.